This T cell receptor (beta chain) was found in a study of OX40 agonist ivuxolimab in advanced cancers. Study in general: Hepatocellular carcinoma, melanoma, renal cell or head and neck cancer was diagnosed in the dose-escalation patients. Three patients had partial responses: one hepatocellular carcinoma, two cutaneous melanoma.

Profiled with immunoSEQ multiplex PCR; TCRdb holds only in-frame clones, not every one. The repertoire holds over 60,000 clones, roughly 85% seen once, with approximately 3.7% in the top ten. Per germline, CDR1 SGHTA and CDR2 FQGNSA. The CDR3 is 12 amino acids. V lost 5 bases, J lost 9 bases, and 11 bases lay in between. As concerns this clone: Its antigen is unknown.

Study-level findings and limits: Several nonresponders also turned out to have low normalized T-cell clonal expansion.

The sample in question was CD4+ or CD8+ T cells sorted from blood, obtained in a trial of the OX40 agonist ivuxolimab. The J gene is TRBJ2-1, the V gene TRBV7-2; D possibly corresponds to TRBD1 (5 bases). This receptor was taken from an adult with an advanced solid tumor such as melanoma, head and neck, liver or kidney cancer. The CDR3 reads CASSPARAEQFF. CDR3 in DNA: TGTGCCAGCAGCCCCGCCAGGGCTGAGCAGTTCTTC.